Shown below are 26 T cell receptor beta chains from a single sample sequenced in a study of a mutant IDH1 vaccine in newly diagnosed glioma. Time point here: week 47, end of study. Mutant IDH1 20-mer peptide, at 300 ug, made up each vaccine dose, with topical imiquimod. Which antigens these TCRs recognize remains unknown. Generated by immunoSEQ multiplex PCR, the TCRdb table keeps only in-frame clones and is missing some. The sample carries about 13,000 clones, 70% to 80% recorded once. The sequencing used PBMCs, collected from a glioma patient whose treatment included an IDH1 peptide vaccine. These receptors were taken from a woman aged 40 to 50 with glioma.

The chain carries TRBV5-1 and TRBJ2-2; 8 nucleotides match TRBD2. Germline V gene data show CDR1 as SGHRS and CDR2 as YFSETQ. V lost 0 bases and J lost 4; bases outside the gene matches: 8. This CDR3 has 17 residues. The CDR3 bases are TGCGCCAGCAGCTTGGGCGGGGGGACTAGGATCACCGGGGAGCTGTTTTTT. The encoded protein is CASSLGGGTRITGELFF.

The rearrangement links TRBV29-1 to TRBJ2-1; D not certain. Trimming shortened V by 1 base and J by 5 bases, and 15 bases separated the two germline ends. The CDR3 runs 15 residues. Germline loops: CDR1 SQVTM, CDR2 ANQGSEA. As DNA, the CDR3 is TGCAGCGTTGAAGCCCTGAAGGGATTGCACAATGAGCAGTTCTTC. Amino acid sequence: CSVEALKGLHNEQFF.

CDR3 nucleotides: TGTGCCAGCAGCGGGGGAAGGCGCGAGCAGTACTTC. The encoded protein is CASSGGRREQYF. This rearrangement joins TRBV11-2 to TRBJ2-7, with D possibly called TRBD1 or TRBD2 (5 bases each). CDR1 and CDR2 (germline): SGHAT, FQNNGV. V gave up 5 bases and J gave up 6 bases, with 11 bases separating them. This CDR3 region has 12 residues.

The V gene is TRBV18, the J gene TRBJ1-1, with D possibly matching TRBD1 (6 bases). In germline, CDR1 is KGHSH, CDR2 LQKENI. Deletions cut 10 bases from V and 1 base from J, with 13 bases between. There are 13 residues in the CDR3. The CDR3 loop is CATSPGQNTEAFF. CDR3 nucleotide sequence: TGTGCCACATCACCGGGACAGAACACTGAAGCTTTCTTT.

The rearrangement uses TRBV20-1 and TRBJ2-3; D gene uncertain. Per the germline V gene, CDR1 is DFQATT and CDR2 is SNEGSKA (reference sequence). CDR3 length equals 11 residues. Trimming took 2 bases from V and 4 from J, leaving 4 bases between them. The CDR3 nucleotides read TGCAGTGCTAGAAGCGCAGATACGCAGTATTTT. Protein product: CSARSADTQYF.

This clone appeared a few times. CDR3 loop: CASGGQGKGGEKLFF. DNA for the CDR3: TGTGCCAGTGGGGGACAGGGAAAGGGAGGTGAAAAACTGTTTTTT. The chain employs TRBV19 and TRBJ1-4; TRBD1 matches at 9 bases. Germline V gene sequence: CDR1 LNHDA, CDR2 SQIVND (reference sequence). Trimming took 8 bases from V and 7 from J; bases not matched to a gene: 11. CDR3 length: 15 residues. The whole variable domain, remainder taken from reference TRBV19 and TRBJ1-4, is DGGITQSPKYLFRKEGQNVTLSCEQNLNHDAMYWYRQDPGQGLRLIYYSQIVNDFQKGDIAEGYSVSREKKESFPLTVTSAQKNPTAFYLCASGGQGKGGEKLFFGSGTQLSVL.

The genes are TRBV28 and TRBJ1-1; D is unclear. Per germline, CDR1 MDHEN and CDR2 SYDVKM. The CDR3 covers 12 residues. Trimming stripped 4 bases from V and 0 bases from J, with 3 bases between. The chain's CDR3 is CASSSVNTEAFF. DNA of the CDR3: TGTGCCAGCAGTTCAGTGAACACTGAAGCTTTCTTT.

The chain combines TRBV7-8 with TRBJ1-1; possible D gene TRBD1, 6 bases. CDR1 is SGHVS and CDR2 is FQNEAQ in the germline V gene. The germline V and J ends were trimmed by 0 bases and 8 bases, with 16 bases remaining between them. The CDR3 extends over 15 amino acids. For the CDR3, the DNA is TGTGCCAGCAGCTTAGCGGGGGGGGGCCGGGAGGAAGCTTTCTTT. This sequence encodes CASSLAGGGREEAFF.

The chain joins TRBV9 to TRBJ2-1; 7 nucleotides line up with TRBD1. The CDR3 spans 15 residues. J gave up 2 bases and V 4 bases, and 6 bases lay outside the gene matches. Germline-derived CDR1 and CDR2 are SGDLS and YYNGEE. CDR3 protein: CASSSSGTAYNEQFF. The CDR3 DNA reads TGTGCCAGCAGCTCTTCCGGGACAGCCTACAATGAGCAGTTCTTC.

This clone was recorded a few times. The rearrangement joins TRBV7-9 to TRBJ1-2; D is perhaps TRBD1 (6 bases). V dropped 5 bases and J dropped 4 bases, with 11 bases sitting between them. The CDR3 totals 13 residues. Germline V CDR1 and CDR2: SEHNR, FQNEAQ (reference sequence). The CDR3 bases are TGTGCCAGCAGCAGTGGACAGCGCTATGGCTACACCTTC. This codes for CASSSGQRYGYTF.

The chain joins TRBV10-3 to TRBJ2-5; 9 bases are a match to TRBD2. Looked up from germline, CDR1 is ENHRY and CDR2 is SYGVKD. Unmatched junction bases numbered 0, after V lost 2 bases and J lost 2 bases. This CDR3 contains 14 residues. CDR3 sequence: CAISETSGQETQYF. CDR3 DNA sequence: TGTGCCATCAGTGAGACTAGCGGGCAAGAGACCCAGTACTTC.

This chain links TRBV5-6 with TRBJ2-2; 8 bases fit TRBD1. This CDR3 spans 14 amino acids. The J segment lost 8 bases and the V segment lost 4 bases, leaving 7 bases of the junction unmatched. Per germline, CDR1 SGHDT and CDR2 YYEEEE. CDR3 protein: CASSPGQGMGELFF. In DNA form, the CDR3 reads TGTGCCAGCAGCCCCGGACAGGGAATGGGGGAGCTGTTTTTT.

This clone was picked up a small number of times. The rearrangement uses TRBV5-7 and TRBJ1-5, with 8 nucleotides matching TRBD1. TRBV5-7 is annotated as an ORF whose role is uncertain. V lost 0 bases and J lost 4; bases outside the gene matches: 3. The CDR3 is 15 amino acids. The CDR3 DNA reads TGTGCCAGCAGCTTGGGGACAGGGAGTAATCAGCCCCAGCATTTT. Translation: CASSLGTGSNQPQHF.

The chain employs TRBV7-2 and TRBJ2-7, with TRBD1 matching over 8 bases. This CDR3 is built from 12 residues. The V and J ends lost 5 bases and 6 bases, in that order; junction bases with no gene match: 3. CDR1 SGHTA and CDR2 FQGNSA come from the germline V gene. The CDR3 here is CASSRTGIEQYF. The DNA for the CDR3 is TGTGCCAGCAGCAGGACAGGGATCGAGCAGTACTTC.

The chain uses TRBV28 and TRBJ2-3; D remains ambiguous. Germline CDR1 reads MDHEN; CDR2 reads SYDVKM. The CDR3 extends over 13 amino acids. The V end was cut by 7 bases, the J end by 4 bases, with 12 bases between. This CDR3 reads CASTNADSDTQYF. The CDR3 DNA sequence: TGTGCCAGCACTAACGCCGATTCAGATACGCAGTATTTT.

This clone was detected only a few times. The chain carries TRBV28 and TRBJ1-1, with 10 bases that match TRBD1. Germline CDR1 reads MDHEN; CDR2 reads SYDVKM. The CDR3 loop spans 13 amino acids. The J segment lost 8 bases and the V segment lost 5 bases, leaving 5 bases of the junction unmatched. CDR3 in amino acids: CASSESTGGEAFF. CDR3 in DNA: TGTGCCAGCAGTGAATCGACAGGGGGCGAAGCTTTCTTT.

This clone turned up a few times. V and J are TRBV5-6 and TRBJ1-3; D is ambiguous. CDR3 length: 12 residues. V was pared by 7 bases and J by 2 bases, with 7 bases between. Germline V lookup: CDR1 SGHDT, CDR2 YYEEEE. CDR3 loop: CASALTGNTIYF. The CDR3 DNA follows: TGTGCCAGCGCCCTTACTGGAAACACCATATATTTT. Using reference TRBV5-6 and TRBJ1-3 for the parts outside the CDR3, the full variable domain is DAGVTQSPTHLIKTRGQQVTLRCSPKSGHDTVSWYQQALGQGPQFIFQYYEEEERQRGNFPDRFSGHQFPNYSSELNVNALLLGDSALYLCASALTGNTIYFGEGSWLTVV.

The chain employs TRBV6-1 and TRBJ2-1, with D tentatively TRBD2 (5 bases). The V end lost 3 bases, the J end lost 9 bases, and 15 bases lay between the germline ends. CDR1 and CDR2 (germline): MNHNS, SASEGT. The length of the CDR3 is 14 residues. CDR3 residues: CASSEVFPGSEQFF. The DNA for the CDR3 is TGTGCCAGCAGTGAGGTATTTCCGGGAAGTGAGCAGTTCTTC.

Here the CDR3 DNA reads TGCGCCAGCAGCCAAGTGCAGGGTAGCGGCTACACCTTC. It yields the protein CASSQVQGSGYTF. The chain combines TRBV4-3 with TRBJ1-2; possible D gene TRBD1, 5 bases. CDR1 LGHNA and CDR2 YSLEER come from the germline V gene. CDR3 size: 13 residues. Between the trimmed V and J ends, which lost 1 base and 8 bases, there was a span of 11 bases.

The gene calls are TRBV6-4 and TRBJ1-5; TRBD1 matches at 7 bases. The CDR3 loop spans 17 amino acids. Per germline, CDR1 MRHNA and CDR2 SNTAGT. V lost 5 bases, J lost 2 bases, and 12 bases stayed unmatched. In DNA form, the CDR3 reads TGTGCCAGCAGTCGTACGACAGGGTACAGCGGCAATCAGCCCCAGCATTTT. Translation gives CASSRTTGYSGNQPQHF.

The rearrangement links TRBV28 to TRBJ1-4; 7 positions agree with TRBD1. Looked up from germline, CDR1 is MDHEN and CDR2 is SYDVKM. This CDR3 is built from 16 residues. V gave up 6 bases and J gave up 0 bases; unmatched junction bases: 7. For the CDR3, the DNA is TGTGCCAGCAGCGCACAGGGGAAGGCAACTAATGAAAAACTGTTTTTT. This translates into CASSAQGKATNEKLFF.

This clone was seen only a few times. The rearrangement links TRBV4-1 to TRBJ1-1, with TRBD1 matching over 7 bases. The V gene's germline CDR1 is MGHRA and CDR2 YSYEKL. The CDR3 totals 17 residues. V trimming: 0 bases; J trimming: 0 bases; junction bases outside the gene matches: 7. CDR3 amino acids: CASSQEPRQGMNTEAFF. CDR3 nucleotide sequence: TGCGCCAGCAGCCAAGAACCTCGACAGGGAATGAACACTGAAGCTTTCTTT.

This chain uses TRBV19 with TRBJ1-5; D is unclear. In germline, CDR1 is LNHDA, CDR2 SQIVND (reference sequence). There are 14 residues in the CDR3. The V gene lost 4 bases and the J gene lost 7 bases, with 14 bases spanning the gap. CDR3 nucleotide sequence: TGTGCCAGTAGTAGACGACCGATCCTGCAGCCCCAGCATTTT. This sequence encodes CASSRRPILQPQHF.

The CDR3 DNA is TGTGCCAGCAGCTTTCCGTGGCGGGGGGCTAACCGTGAGACCCAGTACTTC. It encodes CASSFPWRGANRETQYF. This chain links TRBV7-2 with TRBJ2-5; 8 bases align to TRBD2. The V gene end was trimmed by 3 bases and the J gene end by 5 bases; junction bases not matched to a gene: 14. This CDR3 is built from 17 residues. Per germline, CDR1 SGHTA and CDR2 FQGNSA. Filled out from reference TRBV7-2 and TRBJ2-5, the complete variable domain reads GAGVSQSPSNKVTEKGKDVELRCDPISGHTALYWYRQSLGQGLEFLIYFQGNSAPDKSGLPSDRFSAERTGGSVSTLTIQRTQQEDSAVYLCASSFPWRGANRETQYFGPGTRLLVL.

Worth noting for this clone: Other DNA sequences in this sample translate to the same CDR3. The CDR3 DNA follows: TGTGCCAGCAGCTCGGGGGAGACCCAGTACTTC. Translating it yields CASSSGETQYF. The chain combines TRBV11-2 with TRBJ2-5; D possibly corresponds to TRBD2 (5 bases). This CDR3 has 11 residues. The ends were cut back, 4 bases at V and 5 bases at J, with 5 bases in the middle. The germline gives CDR1 SGHAT, CDR2 FQNNGV. Drawing the rest from reference TRBV11-2 and TRBJ2-5, the complete variable domain is EAGVAQSPRYKIIEKRQSVAFWCNPISGHATLYWYQQILGQGPKLLIQFQNNGVVDDSQLPKDRFSAERLKGVDSTLKIQPAKLEDSAVYLCASSSGETQYFGPGTRLLVL.

The V and J genes are TRBV4-1 and TRBJ1-5; 9 nucleotides match TRBD1. CDR3 size: 17 residues. Germline CDR1 reads MGHRA; CDR2 reads YSYEKL. Trimming at V came to 5 bases and at J to 4 bases, leaving 12 bases not matched to a gene. This CDR3 reads CASSNSIGQGSNQPQHF. CDR3 nucleotide sequence: TGCGCCAGCAGCAACAGCATCGGACAGGGGTCAAATCAGCCCCAGCATTTT.